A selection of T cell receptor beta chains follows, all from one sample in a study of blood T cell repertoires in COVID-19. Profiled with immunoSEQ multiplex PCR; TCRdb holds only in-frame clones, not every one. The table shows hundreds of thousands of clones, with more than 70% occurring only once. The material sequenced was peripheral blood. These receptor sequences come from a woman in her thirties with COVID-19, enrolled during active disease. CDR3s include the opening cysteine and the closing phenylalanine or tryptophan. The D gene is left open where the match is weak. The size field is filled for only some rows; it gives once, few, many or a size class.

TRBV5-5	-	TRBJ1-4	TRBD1	CASSSDRGQGADEKLFF	TGTGCCAGCAGCTCGGACAGGGGGCAAGGGGCAGATGAAAAACTGTTTTTT
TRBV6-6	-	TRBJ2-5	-	CASSPQGFAPGVRETQYF	TGTGCCAGCAGTCCCCAGGGTTTCGCCCCAGGGGTGAGGGAGACCCAGTACTTC
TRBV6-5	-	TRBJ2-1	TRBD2	CASSDIAGGYNEQFF	TGTGCCAGCAGCGATATAGCGGGGGGGTACAATGAGCAGTTCTTC
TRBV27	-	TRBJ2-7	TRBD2	CASSPNSGDYEQYF	TGTGCCAGCAGCCCGAATAGCGGGGACTACGAGCAGTACTTC
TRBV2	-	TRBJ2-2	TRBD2	CASGLAGASGELFF	TGTGCCAGCGGACTAGCGGGGGCGAGCGGGGAGCTGTTTTTT
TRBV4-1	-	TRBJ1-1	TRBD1	CASSHPGTDPEAFF	TGCGCCAGCAGCCATCCCGGGACAGACCCTGAAGCTTTCTTT
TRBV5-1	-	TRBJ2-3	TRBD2	CASSSRVAGPSTDTQYF	TGCGCCAGCAGCTCCCGGGTAGCGGGTCCAAGCACAGATACGCAGTATTTT
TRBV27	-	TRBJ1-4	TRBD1	CASTTQRGTGRNEKLFF	TGTGCCAGCACAACCCAAAGGGGGACAGGCCGTAATGAAAAACTGTTTTTT
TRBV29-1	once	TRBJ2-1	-	CSAARLSYNEQFF	TGCAGCGCCGCGAGGTTGTCCTACAATGAGCAGTTCTTC
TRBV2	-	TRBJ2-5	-	CASRTDDIQETQYF	TGTGCCAGCCGGACAGACGATATCCAAGAGACCCAGTACTTC
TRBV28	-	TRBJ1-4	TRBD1	CASSSSGQGRDEKLFF	TGTGCCAGCAGTTCATCAGGACAGGGGCGGGATGAAAAACTGTTTTTT
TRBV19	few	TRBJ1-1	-	CASSPQNSGNTEAFF	TGTGCCAGTAGTCCACAAAACTCAGGGAACACTGAAGCTTTCTTT
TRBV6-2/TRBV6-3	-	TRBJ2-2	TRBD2	CASSYTGLQTGELFF	TGTGCCAGCAGTTACACGGGACTACAAACCGGGGAGCTGTTTTTT
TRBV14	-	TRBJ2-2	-	CASSQVGAGELFF	TGTGCCAGCAGCCAAGTGGGCGCCGGGGAGCTGTTTTTT
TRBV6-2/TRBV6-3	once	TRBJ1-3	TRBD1	CASSYRKGQTTGNTIYF	TGTGCCAGCAGTTACCGAAAGGGACAGACTACTGGAAACACCATATATTTT
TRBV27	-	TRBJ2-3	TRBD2	CASNTQRGASTDTQYF	TGTGCCAGCAACACCCAGCGGGGGGCTAGCACAGATACGCAGTATTTT
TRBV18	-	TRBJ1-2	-	CASSLSGGFYGYTF	TGTGCCAGCTCACTATCGGGTGGGTTTTATGGCTACACCTTC
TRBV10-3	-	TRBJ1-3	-	CAIRLSAGNTIYF	TGTGCCATCAGGCTGAGCGCTGGAAACACCATATATTTT
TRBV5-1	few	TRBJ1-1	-	CASSLDGVSYNRRTEAFF	TGCGCCAGCAGCTTGGACGGGGTATCATATAATAGGAGAACTGAAGCTTTCTTT
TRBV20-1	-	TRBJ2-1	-	CSAPDSNEQFF	TGCAGTGCTCCCGACAGCAATGAGCAGTTCTTC
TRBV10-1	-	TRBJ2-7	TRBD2	CASSASGGLSYEQYF	TGCGCCAGCAGTGCTAGCGGGGGCCTATCCTACGAGCAGTACTTC
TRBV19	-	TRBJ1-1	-	CASSMRGADTEAFF	TGTGCCAGTAGTATGAGAGGTGCGGACACTGAAGCTTTCTTT
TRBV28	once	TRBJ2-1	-	CASRPGVNNEQFF	TGTGCCAGCAGGCCAGGGGTAAACAATGAGCAGTTCTTC